The source of this T cell receptor (beta chain) is a study of CD4 T cells in relation to SARS-CoV-2 and coronaviruses. The CDR3 loop spans 13 amino acids. Germline V CDR1 and CDR2: SQVTM, ANQGSEA. The V gene lost 7 bases and the J gene lost 1 base, with 13 bases spanning the gap. Comment on this clone: Its antigen is not identified.

The unexposed donors gave CD4+ T cells in about 2010-2019, prior to COVID-19. CD4+ T cells were isolated from the cells after around 9 days of culture. Assay: immunoSEQ multiplex PCR; the TCRdb copy retains only in-frame clones and omits some. The sample lists about 18,000 clones, around three quarters occurring once. The sample comprised CD4+ T cells from PBMCs, cultured in vitro. The sequence was collected from a human donor in good health. The rearrangement uses TRBV29-1 and TRBJ1-1; the D gene is possibly TRBD1 (6 bases). The DNA for the CDR3 is TGCAGCGCCCGGGGCAGGGGGAACACTGAAGCTTTCTTT. Translated, it gives CSARGRGNTEAFF.